This entry concerns a single T cell receptor beta chain. What it binds is unknown. The source of the sample is a study of T cell responses to AZD1222 COVID-19 vaccine. Study-wide results and caveats: Every sample of the repertoires postdated the peak T cell response.

This CDR3 comprises 14 residues. Trimming took 5 bases from V and 4 from J, leaving 11 bases between them. Germline lookup yields CDR1 SGHTA and CDR2 FQGNSA. TCRdb's table, derived via immunoSEQ multiplex PCR, lists solely in-frame clones and lacks some. The table lists about 130,000 clones, just under 95% of them singletons, with around 1.1% in the top ten. Sample: peripheral blood, taken 28 days after the second AZD1222 dose. This rearrangement joins TRBV7-2 to TRBJ2-2; maybe TRBD1 (6 bases). This receptor was taken from an adult who received the AZD1222 COVID-19 vaccine. The CDR3 loop reads CASSQDSSTGELFF. The CDR3 region has the DNA TGTGCCAGCAGCCAGGACAGTAGCACCGGGGAGCTGTTTTTT.